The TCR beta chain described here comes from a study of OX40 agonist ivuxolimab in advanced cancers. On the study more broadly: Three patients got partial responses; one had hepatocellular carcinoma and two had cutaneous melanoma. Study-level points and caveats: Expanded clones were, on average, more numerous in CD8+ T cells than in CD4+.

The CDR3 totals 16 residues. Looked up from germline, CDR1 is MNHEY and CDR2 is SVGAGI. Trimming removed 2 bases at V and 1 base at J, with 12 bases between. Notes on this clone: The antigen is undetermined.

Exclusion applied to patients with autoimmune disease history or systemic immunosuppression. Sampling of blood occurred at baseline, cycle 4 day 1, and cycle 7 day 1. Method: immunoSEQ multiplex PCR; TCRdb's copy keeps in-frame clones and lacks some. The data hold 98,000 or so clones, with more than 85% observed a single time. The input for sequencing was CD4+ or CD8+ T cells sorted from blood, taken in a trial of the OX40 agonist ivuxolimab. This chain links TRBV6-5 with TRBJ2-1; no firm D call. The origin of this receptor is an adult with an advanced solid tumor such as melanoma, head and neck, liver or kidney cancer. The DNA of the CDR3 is TGTGCCAGCAGTTACGAGGACCCGCCGTCCTACAATGAGCAGTTCTTC. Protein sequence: CASSYEDPPSYNEQFF.